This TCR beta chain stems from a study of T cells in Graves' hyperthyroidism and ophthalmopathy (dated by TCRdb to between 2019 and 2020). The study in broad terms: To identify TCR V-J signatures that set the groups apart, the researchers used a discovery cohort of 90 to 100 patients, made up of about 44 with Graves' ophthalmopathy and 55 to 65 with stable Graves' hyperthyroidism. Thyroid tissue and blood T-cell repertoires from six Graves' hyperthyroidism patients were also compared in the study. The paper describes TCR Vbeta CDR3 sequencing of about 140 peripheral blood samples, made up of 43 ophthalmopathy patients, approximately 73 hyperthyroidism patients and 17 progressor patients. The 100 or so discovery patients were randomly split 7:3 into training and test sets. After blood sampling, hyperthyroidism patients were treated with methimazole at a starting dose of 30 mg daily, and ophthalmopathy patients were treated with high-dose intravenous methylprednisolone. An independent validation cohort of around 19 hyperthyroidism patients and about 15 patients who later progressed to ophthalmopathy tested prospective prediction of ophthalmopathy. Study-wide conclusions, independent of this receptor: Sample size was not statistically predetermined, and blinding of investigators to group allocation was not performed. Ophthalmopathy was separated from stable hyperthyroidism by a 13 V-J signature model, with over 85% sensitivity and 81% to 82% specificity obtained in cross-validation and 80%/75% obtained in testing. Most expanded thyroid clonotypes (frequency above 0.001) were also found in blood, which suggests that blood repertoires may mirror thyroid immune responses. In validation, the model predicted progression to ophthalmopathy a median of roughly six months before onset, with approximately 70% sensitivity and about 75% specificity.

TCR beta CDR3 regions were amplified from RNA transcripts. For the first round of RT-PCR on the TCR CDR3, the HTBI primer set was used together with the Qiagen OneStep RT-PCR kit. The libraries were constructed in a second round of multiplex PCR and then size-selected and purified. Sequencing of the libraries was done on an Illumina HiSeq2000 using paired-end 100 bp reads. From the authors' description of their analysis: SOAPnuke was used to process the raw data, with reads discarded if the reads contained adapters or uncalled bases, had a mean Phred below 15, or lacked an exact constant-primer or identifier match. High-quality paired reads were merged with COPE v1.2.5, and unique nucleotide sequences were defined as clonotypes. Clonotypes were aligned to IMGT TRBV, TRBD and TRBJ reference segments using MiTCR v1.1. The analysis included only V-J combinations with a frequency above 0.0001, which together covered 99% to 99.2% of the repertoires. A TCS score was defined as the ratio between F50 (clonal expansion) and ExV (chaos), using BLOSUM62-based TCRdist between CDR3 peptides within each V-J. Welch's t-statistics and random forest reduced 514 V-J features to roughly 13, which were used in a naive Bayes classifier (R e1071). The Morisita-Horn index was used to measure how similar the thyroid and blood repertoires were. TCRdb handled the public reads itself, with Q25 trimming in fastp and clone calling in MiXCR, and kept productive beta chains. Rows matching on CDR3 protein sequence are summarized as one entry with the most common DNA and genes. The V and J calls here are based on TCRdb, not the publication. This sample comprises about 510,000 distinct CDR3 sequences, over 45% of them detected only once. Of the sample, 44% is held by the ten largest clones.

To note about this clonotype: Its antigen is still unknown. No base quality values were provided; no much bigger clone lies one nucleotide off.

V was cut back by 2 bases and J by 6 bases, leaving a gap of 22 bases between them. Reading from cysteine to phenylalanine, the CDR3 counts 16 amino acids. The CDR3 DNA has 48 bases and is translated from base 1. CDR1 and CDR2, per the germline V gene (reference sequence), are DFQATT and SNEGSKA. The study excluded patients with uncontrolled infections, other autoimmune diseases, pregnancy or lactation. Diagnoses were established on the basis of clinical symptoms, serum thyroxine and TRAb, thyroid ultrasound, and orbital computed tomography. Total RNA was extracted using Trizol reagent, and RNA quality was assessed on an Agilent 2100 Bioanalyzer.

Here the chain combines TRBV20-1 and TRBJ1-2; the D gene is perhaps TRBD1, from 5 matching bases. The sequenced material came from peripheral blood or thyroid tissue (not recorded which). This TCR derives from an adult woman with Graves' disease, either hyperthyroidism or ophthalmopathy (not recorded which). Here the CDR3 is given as CSARLAGGSGDDGYTF. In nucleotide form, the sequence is TGCAGTGCTAGACTAGCGGGAGGTTCCGGGGACGATGGCTACACCTTC.